This T cell receptor beta chain originates from a study of cytomegalovirus exposure and HLA in healthy donors. This clone was detected only a few times. Vbeta (60) and Jbeta (13) primers were used in the PCR. Sequencing was performed with immunoSEQ multiplex PCR; in TCRdb, only in-frame clones are kept and a portion is missing. The table records approximately 150,000 clones, approximately 80% of them present only once. The CDR3 has 15 residues. CDR1 is SGHRS, CDR2 YFSETQ, per germline. J gave up 4 bases and V 4 bases, and 10 bases lay outside the gene matches. The TCR was taken from a man aged 30 to 39 in good health and CMV-seronegative. This sequence joins TRBV5-1 and TRBJ1-1; 7 bases map to TRBD1. Sequenced sample: PBMCs. CDR3 residues: CASSAFRGDGTEAFF. The CDR3 DNA sequence: TGCGCCAGCAGCGCCTTCAGGGGGGACGGCACTGAAGCTTTCTTT.